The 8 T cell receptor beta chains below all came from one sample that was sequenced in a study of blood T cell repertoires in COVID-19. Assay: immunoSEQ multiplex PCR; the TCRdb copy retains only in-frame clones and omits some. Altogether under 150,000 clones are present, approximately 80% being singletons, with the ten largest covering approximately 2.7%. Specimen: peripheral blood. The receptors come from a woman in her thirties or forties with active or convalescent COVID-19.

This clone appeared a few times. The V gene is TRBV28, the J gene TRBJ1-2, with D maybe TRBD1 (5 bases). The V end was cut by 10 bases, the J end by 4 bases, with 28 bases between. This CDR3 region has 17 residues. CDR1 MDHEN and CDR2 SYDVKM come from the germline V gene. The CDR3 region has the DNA TGTGCCACCCTCACCCCGGCCGGCAGGGTGGGCCCCTATGGCTACACCTTC. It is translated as CATLTPAGRVGPYGYTF.

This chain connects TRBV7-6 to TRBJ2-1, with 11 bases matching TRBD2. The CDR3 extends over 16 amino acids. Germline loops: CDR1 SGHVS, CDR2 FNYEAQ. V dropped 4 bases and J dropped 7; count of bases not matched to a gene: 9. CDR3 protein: CASSSGTSGQQNEQFF. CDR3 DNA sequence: TGTGCCAGCAGCTCGGGGACTAGCGGCCAGCAGAATGAGCAGTTCTTC.

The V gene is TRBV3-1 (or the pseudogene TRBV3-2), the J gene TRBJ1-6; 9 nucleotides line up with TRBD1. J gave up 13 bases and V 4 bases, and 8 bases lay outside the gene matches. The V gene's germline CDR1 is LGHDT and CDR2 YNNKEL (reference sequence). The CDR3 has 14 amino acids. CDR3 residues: CASSRTGASWPLHF. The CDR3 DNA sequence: TGTGCCAGCAGCCGGACAGGGGCCTCTTGGCCCCTCCACTTT.

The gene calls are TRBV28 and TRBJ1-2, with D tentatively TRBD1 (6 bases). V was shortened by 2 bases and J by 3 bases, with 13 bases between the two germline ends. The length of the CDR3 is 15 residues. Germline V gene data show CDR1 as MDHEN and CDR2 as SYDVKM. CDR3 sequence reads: CASSLAEAGDYGYTF. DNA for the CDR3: TGTGCCAGCAGTTTAGCGGAGGCAGGGGACTATGGCTACACCTTC.

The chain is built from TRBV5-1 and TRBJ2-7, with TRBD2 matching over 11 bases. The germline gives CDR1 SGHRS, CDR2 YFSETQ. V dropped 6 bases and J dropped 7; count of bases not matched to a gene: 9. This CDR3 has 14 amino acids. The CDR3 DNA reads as TGCGCCAGCACCCTAGCGGGAGGAGCGGTAGAGCAGTACTTC. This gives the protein CASTLAGGAVEQYF.

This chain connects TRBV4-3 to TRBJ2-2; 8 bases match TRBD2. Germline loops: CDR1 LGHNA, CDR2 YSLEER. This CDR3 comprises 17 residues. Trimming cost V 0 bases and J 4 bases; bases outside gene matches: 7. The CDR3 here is CASSQDTSGSTTGELFF. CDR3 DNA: TGCGCCAGCAGCCAAGATACGAGCGGGAGCACCACCGGGGAGCTGTTTTTT.

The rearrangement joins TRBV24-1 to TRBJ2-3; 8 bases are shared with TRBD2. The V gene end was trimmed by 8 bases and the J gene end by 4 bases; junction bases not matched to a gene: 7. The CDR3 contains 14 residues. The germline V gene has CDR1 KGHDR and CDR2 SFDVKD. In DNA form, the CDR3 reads TGTGCCACCAACCCCAGCGGGGGCTCAGATACGCAGTATTTT. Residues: CATNPSGGSDTQYF.

The CDR3 DNA reads TGTGCCAGCAGACCCGGACAGGGGGCAAGTCAGCCCCAGCATTTT. It codes for CASRPGQGASQPQHF. V gene TRBV2 combines with J gene TRBJ1-5; 11 nucleotides match TRBD1. V trimming: 6 bases; J trimming: 6 bases; junction bases outside the gene matches: 7. This CDR3 is 15 amino acids long. CDR1 and CDR2 from the germline V gene are SNHLY and FYNNEI.